This TCR beta chain was recovered during a study of human T cells and chemical hapten exposure. For the study at large: Slight differences in pooled library volume were the main source of varying TCR yields across samples. General study points: Clustering by CDR3 similarity yielded significantly more large clusters from expanded TCRs than controls. The number of TCRs over 1 in 1000 frequency stayed unchanged after DPC.

Time point indicated: patch test 1, 2 weeks after DPC sensitization. Treatment in this sample: therapeutic diphenylcyclopropenone sensitization with weekly scalp DPC. MiXCR was run by TCRdb on the RACE reads, yielding one entry per CDR3 protein. Of around 160,000 distinct CDR3 sequences listed, roughly 14% are singletons. Germline values: CDR1 SQVTM, CDR2 ANQGSEA. V gave up 3 bases and J gave up 6 bases, with 2 bases separating them. The CDR3 totals 9 residues. This clonotype was seen only a few times. Its antigen remains unknown. The input for sequencing was whole blood, taken in connection with sensitization to the hapten diphenylcyclopropenone (DPC). V is TRBV29-1 and J is TRBJ1-2, with D uncertain. This receptor was identified in a young woman with alopecia areata. Some clones in this sample may be carry-over from other donors' samples. The CDR3 reads CSVDDGYTF. In DNA, the CDR3 is TGCAGCGTTGACGATGGCTACACCTTC.